This T cell receptor (beta chain) was documented in a study of T cells in Graves' hyperthyroidism and ophthalmopathy. The overall study: Peripheral blood was collected at initial diagnosis, before any treatment.

RNA transcripts provided the source from which TCR beta CDR3 regions were amplified. Carried out on the TCR CDR3, a first-round RT-PCR used the HTBI primer set. MiXCR, applied by TCRdb to the multiplex PCR reads, yields one record per CDR3 protein. The table shows 490,000 or so distinct CDR3 sequences, with about 20% occurring only once. Ophthalmopathy patients all had a Clinical Activity Score of at least 3, a NOSPECS grade of at least 4 and disease under 3 months old. Source material for PBMCs was less than 12 ml fresh peripheral blood. CDR3 size: 14 residues. The junction had 9 bases not matched to a gene; V was cut back by 5 bases and J by 8 bases. The germline V gene has CDR1 SNHLY and CDR2 FYNNEI. This clonotype was observed a single time. A read error is possible here, since a much larger clone lies one base away.

The sample consisted of blood. This TCR was recovered from a woman in her 70s with Graves' ophthalmopathy. This chain uses TRBV2 with TRBJ2-7; 10 nucleotides align to TRBD1. The CDR3, as DNA: TGTGCCAGCAGTCCCGGGACAGGGGTTTACAAGCAGTACTTC. Amino acid sequence: CASSPGTGVYKQYF.